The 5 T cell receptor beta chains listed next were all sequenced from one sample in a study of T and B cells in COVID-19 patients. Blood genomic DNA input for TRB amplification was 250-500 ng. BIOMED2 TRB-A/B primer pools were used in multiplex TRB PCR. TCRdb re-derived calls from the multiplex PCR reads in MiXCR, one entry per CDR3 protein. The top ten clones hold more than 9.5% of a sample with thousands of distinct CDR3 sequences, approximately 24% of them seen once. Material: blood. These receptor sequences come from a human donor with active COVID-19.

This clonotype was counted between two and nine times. CDR3 sequence: CASRGGSNQPQHF. The CDR3 DNA reads TGTGCCAGCAGGGGAGGCAGCAATCAGCCCCAGCATTTT. V gene TRBV6-1 combines with J gene TRBJ1-5; D is uncertain. The V end was cut by 6 bases, the J end by 1 base, with 7 bases between. This CDR3 spans 13 amino acids. The germline gives CDR1 MNHNS, CDR2 SASEGT.

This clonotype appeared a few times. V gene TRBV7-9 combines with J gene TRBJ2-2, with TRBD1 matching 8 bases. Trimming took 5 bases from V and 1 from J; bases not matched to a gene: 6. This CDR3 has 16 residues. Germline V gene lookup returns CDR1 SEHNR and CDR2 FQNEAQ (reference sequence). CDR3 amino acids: CASSAAGTGNTGELFF. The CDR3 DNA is TGTGCCAGCAGCGCGGCCGGGACAGGGAACACCGGGGAGCTGTTTTTT.

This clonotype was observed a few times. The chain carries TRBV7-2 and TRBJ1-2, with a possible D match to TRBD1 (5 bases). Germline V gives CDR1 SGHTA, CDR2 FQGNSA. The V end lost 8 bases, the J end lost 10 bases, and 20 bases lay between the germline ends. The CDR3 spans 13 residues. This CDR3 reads CASYSRGESDYTF. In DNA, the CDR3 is TGTGCCAGCTACTCGCGAGGGGAGTCAGACTACACCTTC.

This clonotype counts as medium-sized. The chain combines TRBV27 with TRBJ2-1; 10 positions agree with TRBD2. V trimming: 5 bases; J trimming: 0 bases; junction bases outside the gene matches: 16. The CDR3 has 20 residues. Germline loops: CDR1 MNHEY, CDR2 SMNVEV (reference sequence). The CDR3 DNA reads TGTGCCAGCAGTGCTCGAAAGCGACTAGCGGGTTATTACTCCTACAATGAGCAGTTCTTC. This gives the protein CASSARKRLAGYYSYNEQFF.

This CDR3 reads CASSKGTSGSTDTQYF. Here the CDR3 DNA reads TGTGCCAGTAGTAAGGGGACTAGCGGGAGCACAGATACGCAGTATTTT. This sequence joins TRBV19 and TRBJ2-3; 12 bases align to TRBD2. V lost 4 bases and J lost 0; bases outside the gene matches: 2. This CDR3 is built from 16 residues. Germline lookup yields CDR1 LNHDA and CDR2 SQIVND (reference sequence).